One sample yielded the 30 T cell receptor beta chains listed below, sequenced in a study of blood T cell repertoires in COVID-19. Data came from immunoSEQ multiplex PCR; TCRdb stores just in-frame clones and leaves some out. The data show around 480,000 clones, around 90% seen once. The specimen was PBMCs or T cells enriched from blood (not recorded which). Every receptor here comes from a woman between 18 and 29 years old who had recovered from COVID-19.

V gene TRBV29-1 combines with J gene TRBJ2-7; D is unresolved. Between the trimmed V and J ends, which lost 5 bases and 0 bases, there was a span of 14 bases. The length of the CDR3 is 14 residues. The germline V gene has CDR1 SQVTM and CDR2 ANQGSEA. The DNA of the CDR3 is TGCAGCGTTACCCTTCCGCGTGACTCCTACGAGCAGTACTTC. This sequence encodes CSVTLPRDSYEQYF.

V usage is TRBV30 and J usage is TRBJ2-7; D unclear. V lost 0 bases and J 5 bases, leaving 14 bases between the germline ends. Germline V gene lookup returns CDR1 GTSNPN and CDR2 SVGIG (reference sequence). The CDR3 extends over 14 amino acids. The CDR3 region is CAWSVGSSLDEQYF. CDR3 DNA: TGTGCCTGGAGTGTGGGCTCGTCCTTGGACGAGCAGTACTTC.

The chain links TRBV7-9 to TRBJ1-4; the D gene is possibly TRBD1 (6 bases). CDR1 and CDR2 from the germline V gene are SEHNR and FQNEAQ (reference sequence). Trimming left V 5 bases short and J 0 bases short, with 7 bases between. This CDR3 has 14 amino acids. The CDR3 region has the DNA TGTGCCAGCAGCCCAGGGGCAACTAATGAAAAACTGTTTTTT. This codes for CASSPGATNEKLFF.

The CDR3 coding sequence is TGTGCCAGCAGCACTCGGGACAGGGTAAGTCAGCCCCAGCATTTT. The encoded protein is CASSTRDRVSQPQHF. V is TRBV21-1 and J is TRBJ1-5; no DNA check was done on the table's D call, TRBD1. TRBV21-1 is an annotated pseudogene. This CDR3 region has 15 residues.

This chain connects TRBV19 to TRBJ1-5, with TRBD1 matching 7 bases. J was trimmed by 4 bases and V by 5 bases; bases with no gene match: 11. CDR1 LNHDA and CDR2 SQIVND come from the germline V gene (reference sequence). The CDR3 sequence is 16 residues long. CDR3 coding DNA: TGTGCCAGTAGTCCCCTAGCGGGACAGCTAAATCAGCCCCAGCATTTT. Protein: CASSPLAGQLNQPQHF.

This clone was seen a single time. This chain uses TRBV5-1 with TRBJ2-7, with D hard to call. Trimming shortened V by 5 bases and J by 0 bases, and 15 bases separated the two germline ends. The CDR3 extends over 15 amino acids. CDR1 and CDR2 from the germline V gene are SGHRS and YFSETQ. The CDR3 DNA is TGCGCCAGCAGTTCGGTACCGCCATCCTCCTACGAGCAGTACTTC. Translation gives CASSSVPPSSYEQYF.

The chain couples TRBV12-5 to TRBJ2-3, with TRBD2 identical over 9 bases. The germline CDR1 and CDR2 sequences are LGHNT and FRNRAP. After removal of 2 bases from V and 4 bases from J, the junction contained 19 bases not matched to a gene. This CDR3 region has 20 residues. CDR3 DNA sequence: TGTGCTAGTGGTTTGCCTACGTTGGAGCGGGGGGTATTTGGTGCAGATACGCAGTATTTT. The encoded protein is CASGLPTLERGVFGADTQYF.

This chain links TRBV18 with TRBJ2-2, with unresolved D. Between the trimmed V and J ends, which lost 6 bases and 1 base, there was a span of 15 bases. The germline V gene encodes CDR1 KGHSH and CDR2 LQKENI. This CDR3 region has 16 residues. In DNA, the CDR3 is TGTGCCAGCTCCCCCAATCCGACGGGGAACACCGGGGAGCTGTTTTTT. Encoded protein: CASSPNPTGNTGELFF.

The chain combines TRBV30 with TRBJ1-1, with D hard to call. V was pared by 8 bases and J by 3 bases, with 16 bases between. Germline assignment: CDR1 GTSNPN and CDR2 SVGIG (reference sequence). The CDR3 has 13 amino acids. The CDR3: CAGYYWMDTEAFF. Here the CDR3 DNA reads TGTGCCGGGTACTACTGGATGGACACTGAAGCTTTCTTT.

This clone was observed a single time. The CDR3: CASSHHDRGSGNTIYF. The CDR3 DNA reads as TGTGCCAGCAGCCATCACGACAGGGGTAGCGGAAACACCATATATTTT. The chain joins TRBV7-9 to TRBJ1-3; 8 bases align to TRBD1. CDR1 SEHNR and CDR2 FQNEAQ come from the germline V gene (reference sequence). Germline trimming cut 5 bases from V and 4 bases from J; bases unmatched to any gene: 10. This CDR3 is built from 16 residues.

V and J are TRBV12-5 and TRBJ1-1; 12 bases are a match to TRBD1. In germline, CDR1 is LGHNT, CDR2 FRNRAP. CDR3 length: 17 amino acids. The junction had 6 bases not matched to a gene; V was cut back by 2 bases and J by 2 bases. The CDR3 spells CASGLFGTGGYNTEAFF. The CDR3 coding sequence is TGTGCTAGTGGTTTGTTTGGGACAGGGGGCTATAACACTGAAGCTTTCTTT.

The gene calls are TRBV2 and TRBJ2-7; 10 nucleotides align to TRBD1. The CDR3 extends over 15 amino acids. Germline V gene data show CDR1 as SNHLY and CDR2 as FYNNEI. V lost 5 bases to trimming and J lost 1 base; unmatched junction nucleotides: 5. CDR3 nucleotide sequence: TGTGCCAGCAGTCCAGACAGGGGGCTATCCTACGAGCAGTACTTC. Its translation: CASSPDRGLSYEQYF.

The chain uses TRBV5-4 and TRBJ1-2; D might be TRBD1 (5 bases). V was shortened by 1 base and J by 7 bases, with 8 bases between the two germline ends. Germline V lookup: CDR1 SGHNT, CDR2 YYREEE (reference sequence). The CDR3 totals 12 residues. For the CDR3, the DNA is TGTGCCAGCAGCTTGATGGGGGGTGGCTACACCTTC. Translation: CASSLMGGGYTF. Variable domain in full (rest from reference TRBV5-4 and TRBJ1-2): ETGVTQSPTHLIKTRGQQVTLRCSSQSGHNTVSWYQQALGQGPQFIFQYYREEENGRGNFPPRFSGLQFPNYSSELNVNALELDDSALYLCASSLMGGGYTFGSGTRLTVV.

This clone occurred once. CDR3 coding DNA: TGCGCCAGCAGCTTGTCCCCGGGCGGGGAGCTGTTTTTT. Residues: CASSLSPGGELFF. The chain is built from TRBV5-1 and TRBJ2-2; D call uncertain. CDR1 and CDR2 from the germline V gene are SGHRS and YFSETQ. The CDR3 has 13 residues. Trimming pared 1 base from V and 7 bases from J, leaving 8 bases between.

The V gene is TRBV2, the J gene TRBJ1-2; TRBD1 matches at 7 bases. CDR3 length equals 15 residues. V shed 4 bases and J 4 bases; nucleotides not matched to a gene: 9. Germline CDR1 SNHLY, CDR2 FYNNEI. Written as DNA, the CDR3 is TGTGCCAGCAGTGGGGGACCGGGACAGCGCTATGGCTACACCTTC. Amino acids: CASSGGPGQRYGYTF.

Regarding this clone: Other DNA sequences from this sample encode an identical CDR3 as well. The V and J genes are TRBV4-1 and TRBJ2-2; weak D call: TRBD2 (7 bases). The CDR3 spans 16 residues. The ends were cut back, 0 bases at V and 0 bases at J, with 8 bases in the middle. Germline CDR1 reads MGHRA; CDR2 reads YSYEKL. The CDR3, as DNA: TGCGCCAGCAGCCAAGAAGGGGGGGCGAACACCGGGGAGCTGTTTTTT. Its protein product is CASSQEGGANTGELFF.

This rearrangement joins TRBV6-5 to TRBJ1-1, with D perhaps TRBD1 (6 bases). Germline values: CDR1 MNHEY, CDR2 SVGAGI. Deletions cut 6 bases from V and 3 bases from J, with 11 bases between. This CDR3 has 13 residues. CDR3 protein: CASRPQGYTEAFF. The CDR3 DNA sequence: TGTGCCAGCAGGCCACAGGGATACACTGAAGCTTTCTTT.

The rearrangement uses TRBV18 and TRBJ1-1; a weak D match, TRBD1 (6 bases). Trimming removed 3 bases at V and 8 bases at J, with 13 bases between. This CDR3 comprises 13 residues. Germline V gene lookup returns CDR1 KGHSH and CDR2 LQKENI. The CDR3 nucleotides read TGTGCCAGCTCACCTACGACAGGTCAGGAAGCTTTCTTT. Translating it yields CASSPTTGQEAFF. Complete variable domain (other parts from reference TRBV18 and TRBJ1-1): NAGVMQNPRHLVRRRGQEARLRCSPMKGHSHVYWYRQLPEEGLKFMVYLQKENIIDESGMPKERFSAEFPKEGPSILRIQQVVRGDSAAYFCASSPTTGQEAFFGQGTRLTVV.

The chain combines TRBV6-2 or TRBV6-3 with TRBJ1-3; D gene ambiguous. Germline-derived CDR1 and CDR2 are MNHEY and SVGEGT. CDR3 length equals 17 residues. Trimming stripped 2 bases from V and 0 bases from J, with 14 bases between. The DNA of the CDR3 is TGTGCCAGCAGTTACCGCCGGGAACCGAGCTCTGGAAACACCATATATTTT. Translated, it gives CASSYRREPSSGNTIYF.

This chain uses TRBV4-1 with TRBJ2-1; 16 bases align to TRBD2. CDR1 is MGHRA and CDR2 is YSYEKL in the germline V gene. CDR3 size: 18 residues. V trimming: 3 bases; J trimming: 3 bases; junction bases outside the gene matches: 5. The CDR3 spells CASSQGLAGGPVYNEQFF. The CDR3 DNA reads as TGCGCCAGCAGCCAGGGACTAGCGGGGGGGCCCGTCTACAATGAGCAGTTCTTC.

In its sample, this clone was seen once. The chain links TRBV4-2 to TRBJ2-3, with TRBD2 as a possible D gene (7 bases). CDR1 and CDR2 from the germline V gene are LGHNA and YNFKEQ. There are 17 residues in the CDR3. The V end lost 5 bases, the J end lost 1 base, and 19 bases lay between the germline ends. The chain's CDR3 is CASSTYTGGAGTDTQYF. The CDR3, as DNA: TGTGCCAGCAGCACGTACACGGGGGGCGCGGGCACAGATACGCAGTATTTT.

The rearrangement joins TRBV4-2 to TRBJ2-7, with 12 nucleotides matching TRBD1. Germline V gene lookup returns CDR1 LGHNA and CDR2 YNFKEQ. Losses at the gene ends were 4 bases for V and 7 bases for J; bases not matched to a gene: 8. This CDR3 is 15 amino acids long. CDR3 DNA sequence: TGTGCCAGCAGCCTTGGGGGACAGGGGGCCGATGAGCAGTACTTC. It codes for CASSLGGQGADEQYF.

V and J are TRBV7-2 and TRBJ2-5; D not resolved. The CDR3 has 12 residues. Germline values: CDR1 SGHTA, CDR2 FQGNSA. The V end lost 5 bases, the J end lost 3 bases, and 7 bases lay between the germline ends. For the CDR3, the DNA is TGTGCCAGCAGCCGTACTAAAGAGACCCAGTACTTC. This gives the protein CASSRTKETQYF.

This chain links TRBV5-5 with TRBJ1-5, with 9 nucleotides matching TRBD1. Germline trimming cut 2 bases from V and 6 bases from J; bases unmatched to any gene: 3. Germline CDR1 is SGHKS and CDR2 is YYEKEE (reference sequence). This CDR3 region has 14 residues. This CDR3 is CASSLQGAFQPQHF. The DNA for the CDR3 is TGTGCCAGCAGCTTACAGGGGGCTTTTCAGCCCCAGCATTTT.

The V and J genes are TRBV5-1 and TRBJ1-3; a possible D gene is TRBD1 (6 bases). The CDR3 consists of 17 residues. The V end was cut by 2 bases, the J end by 0 bases, with 15 bases between. The germline CDR1 and CDR2 sequences are SGHRS and YFSETQ. The CDR3 DNA sequence: TGCGCCAGCAGCTTCGACAGGTCCTCAACCTCTGGAAACACCATATATTTT. This sequence encodes CASSFDRSSTSGNTIYF.

This clone was seen more than once but under ten times. The chain couples TRBV12-3 or TRBV12-4 to TRBJ1-2, with TRBD1 as a possible D gene (6 bases). The CDR3 is made up of 13 amino acids. Deletions cut 4 bases from V and 4 bases from J, with 10 bases between. The CDR3 nucleotides read TGTGCCAGCAGTTCCGGACAGTTCTATGGCTACACCTTC. Translated, it gives CASSSGQFYGYTF.

CDR3: CASSLGSLYGYTF. The DNA for the CDR3 is TGTGCCAGCAGTTTGGGCAGCCTCTATGGCTACACCTTC. The rearrangement joins TRBV28 to TRBJ1-2; D gene ambiguous. The CDR3 runs to 13 residues. Trimming pared 3 bases from V and 4 bases from J, leaving 9 bases between. Germline assignment: CDR1 MDHEN and CDR2 SYDVKM.

The V gene is TRBV11-2, the J gene TRBJ2-7, with TRBD1 matching 7 bases. CDR1 is SGHAT, CDR2 FQNNGV, per germline. V lost 1 base and J lost 3; bases outside the gene matches: 6. This CDR3 spans 15 amino acids. CDR3 region: CASSLGGTDFYEQYF. Written as DNA, the CDR3 is TGTGCCAGCAGCTTAGGTGGGACAGATTTCTACGAGCAGTACTTC. Combining the CDR3 with reference TRBV11-2 and TRBJ2-7 gives the whole variable domain EAGVAQSPRYKIIEKRQSVAFWCNPISGHATLYWYQQILGQGPKLLIQFQNNGVVDDSQLPKDRFSAERLKGVDSTLKIQPAKLEDSAVYLCASSLGGTDFYEQYFGPGTRLTVT.

This clone was counted between two and nine times. The rearrangement links TRBV2 to TRBJ2-7; the D gene is possibly TRBD1 (6 bases). The germline CDR1 and CDR2 sequences are SNHLY and FYNNEI. Trimming pared 9 bases from V and 0 bases from J, leaving 12 bases between. This CDR3 spans 13 amino acids. CDR3: CASWTALSYEQYF. The CDR3 DNA is TGTGCCAGTTGGACAGCACTCTCCTACGAGCAGTACTTC.

CDR3 nucleotide sequence: TGTGCCAGCAGTTTAACAACTAGCGGTTACAATGAGCAGTTCTTC. This encodes CASSLTTSGYNEQFF. The gene calls are TRBV28 and TRBJ2-1; 8 nucleotides line up with TRBD2. Trimming removed 2 bases from V and 4 bases from J; junction bases left unmatched: 4. Germline V gene sequence: CDR1 MDHEN, CDR2 SYDVKM. The CDR3 runs to 15 residues.